Listed below are T cell receptor beta chains from one sample, sequenced in a study of T cell changes during pregnancy in multiple sclerosis. Sequencing was performed with immunoSEQ multiplex PCR; in TCRdb, only in-frame clones are kept and a portion is missing. The data contain more than 65,000 clones, about 85% of them singletons. This specimen consisted of peripheral blood, obtained before pregnancy. These receptors all come from a female donor with multiple sclerosis, enrolled in a pregnancy study. CDR3s include the opening cysteine and the closing phenylalanine or tryptophan. Each record gives: clone size, J gene, V gene, D gene, CDR3 DNA, CDR3 protein. The D gene is left open where the match is weak. Some rows have no size entry. The others give once, few or many, or a class for an expanded clone.

NA TRBJ2-2 TRBV30 TRBD1 TGTGCCTGGAGGGGTCAGGGGACAGGGGGCTCCGGGGAGCTGTTTTTT CAWRGQGTGGSGELFF
few TRBJ1-3 TRBV6-6 NA TGTGCCAGCAGCCGTAGCGGCGAGAGCTCTGGAAACACCATATATTTT CASSRSGESSGNTIYF
NA TRBJ2-7 TRBV6-6 TRBD2 TGTGCCACTACTAGCGTGTTGTTCTACGAGCAGTACTTC CATTSVLFYEQYF
NA TRBJ2-5 TRBV25-1 TRBD2 TGTGCCAGCAGTGAATTAGGTGGTAGCGGGGGGGCACAAGAGACCCAGTACTTC CASSELGGSGGAQETQYF
once TRBJ1-2 TRBV6-1 NA TGTGCCAGCAGTGAAGCGGCTGGGGGGTCCTATGGCTACACCTTC CASSEAAGGSYGYTF
NA TRBJ2-5 TRBV7-3 NA TGTGCCAGCAGCCCTCACGGTGCAGGGAACTTGGAGACCCAGTACTTC CASSPHGAGNLETQYF
NA TRBJ1-2 TRBV7-2 NA TGTGCCAGCGGGGGCAACTATGGCTACACCTTC CASGGNYGYTF
NA TRBJ2-3 TRBV4-2 TRBD2 TGTGCCAGCAGCCAAGAACGCGGGGGGGCTCCAGATACGCAGTATTTT CASSQERGGAPDTQYF
NA TRBJ2-5 TRBV7-3 NA TGTGCCAGCAGCTCGGACGGACTCCAAGAGACCCAGTACTTC CASSSDGLQETQYF
NA TRBJ2-1 TRBV29-1 TRBD2 TGCAGCGTTGACGGCGGGAGGGACAATGAGCAGTTCTTC CSVDGGRDNEQFF
once TRBJ2-2 TRBV5-1 TRBD2 TGCGCCAGCAACCCCCTAGCGGGGGGGAACACCGGGGAGCTGTTTTTT CASNPLAGGNTGELFF
NA TRBJ2-1 TRBV30 NA TGTGCCTGGATTAGAACGAACTACAATGAGCAGTTCTTC CAWIRTNYNEQFF
NA TRBJ1-5 TRBV7-2 NA TGTGCCAGCAGCGGGGCCGGAAGGAGCAATCAGCCCCAGCATTTT CASSGAGRSNQPQHF
NA TRBJ2-2 TRBV19 NA TGTGCCAGTAGTATAGCCATCACCGGGGAGCTGTTTTTT CASSIAITGELFF
NA TRBJ1-2 TRBV25-1 TRBD1 TGTGCCAGCAGTGAGATCAACAGGGGGGGGATCGAAGGCTACACCTTC CASSEINRGGIEGYTF
NA TRBJ2-7 TRBV11-2 NA TGTGCCAGCAGCGGCGGCGGGTTAGGCTACGAGCAGTACTTC CASSGGGLGYEQYF
NA TRBJ2-7 TRBV19 TRBD1 TGTGCCAGTAGTCTTGGACAGGGTGGATACGAGCAGTACTTC CASSLGQGGYEQYF